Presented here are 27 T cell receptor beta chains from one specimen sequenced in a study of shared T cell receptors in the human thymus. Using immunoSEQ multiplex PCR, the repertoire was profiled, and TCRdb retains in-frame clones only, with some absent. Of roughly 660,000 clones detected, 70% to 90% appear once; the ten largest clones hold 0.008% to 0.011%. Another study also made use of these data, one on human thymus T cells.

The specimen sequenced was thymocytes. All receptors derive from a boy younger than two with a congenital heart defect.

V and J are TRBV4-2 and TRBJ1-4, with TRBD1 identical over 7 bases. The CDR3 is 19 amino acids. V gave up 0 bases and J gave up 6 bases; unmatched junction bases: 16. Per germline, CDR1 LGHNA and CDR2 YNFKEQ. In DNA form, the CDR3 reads TGTGCCAGCAGCCAAGAGTACTGTTGGAGGGGGCGGATGGATGAAAAACTGTTTTTT. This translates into CASSQEYCWRGRMDEKLFF.

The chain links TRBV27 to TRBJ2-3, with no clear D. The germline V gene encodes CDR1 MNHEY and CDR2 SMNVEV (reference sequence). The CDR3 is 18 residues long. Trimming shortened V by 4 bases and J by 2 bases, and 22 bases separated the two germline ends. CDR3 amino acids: CASSSPPTSLSYTDTQYF. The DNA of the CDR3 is TGTGCCAGCAGTTCCCCCCCGACAAGCCTCTCCTACACAGATACGCAGTATTTT.

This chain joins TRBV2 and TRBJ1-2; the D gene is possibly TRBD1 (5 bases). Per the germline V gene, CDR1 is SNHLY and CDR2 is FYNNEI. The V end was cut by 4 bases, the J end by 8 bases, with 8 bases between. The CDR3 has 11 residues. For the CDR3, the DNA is TGTGCCAGCAGTGGTACAGGAGGCTACACCTTC. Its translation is CASSGTGGYTF. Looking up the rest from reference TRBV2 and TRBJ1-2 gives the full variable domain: EPEVTQTPSHQVTQMGQEVILRCVPISNHLYFYWYRQILGQKVEFLVSFYNNEISEKSEIFDDQFSVERPDGSNFTLKIRSTKLEDSAMYFCASSGTGGYTFGSGTRLTVV.

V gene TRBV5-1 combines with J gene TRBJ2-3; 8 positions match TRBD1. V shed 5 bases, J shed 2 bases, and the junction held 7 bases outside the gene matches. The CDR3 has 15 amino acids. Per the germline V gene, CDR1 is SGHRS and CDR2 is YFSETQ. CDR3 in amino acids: CASRPRDRHTDTQYF. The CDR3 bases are TGCGCCAGCAGACCCCGGGACAGGCACACAGATACGCAGTATTTT.

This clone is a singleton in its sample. CDR3 residues: CATSRDRRGEQYF. DNA of the CDR3: TGTGCCACCAGCAGAGATCGACGGGGCGAGCAGTACTTC. The chain couples TRBV15 to TRBJ2-7; perhaps TRBD2 as D (5 bases). Germline V gene lookup returns CDR1 LNHNV and CDR2 YYDKDF (reference sequence). This CDR3 is 13 amino acids long. With 0 bases removed from V and 6 bases from J, the gap between germline ends came to 9 bases.

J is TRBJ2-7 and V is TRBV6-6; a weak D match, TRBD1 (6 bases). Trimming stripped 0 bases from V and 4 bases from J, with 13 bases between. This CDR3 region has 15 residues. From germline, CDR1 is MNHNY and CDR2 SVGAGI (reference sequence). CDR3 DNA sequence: TGTGCCAGCAGTTACTCGGAACAGGGAAATTACGAGCAGTACTTC. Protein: CASSYSEQGNYEQYF.

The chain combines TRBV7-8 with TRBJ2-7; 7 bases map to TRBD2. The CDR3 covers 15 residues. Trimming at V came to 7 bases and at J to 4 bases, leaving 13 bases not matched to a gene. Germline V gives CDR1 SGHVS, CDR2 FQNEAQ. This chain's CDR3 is CASTASGLRGYEQYF. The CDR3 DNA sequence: TGTGCCAGCACGGCTAGCGGCCTCCGGGGGTACGAGCAGTACTTC.

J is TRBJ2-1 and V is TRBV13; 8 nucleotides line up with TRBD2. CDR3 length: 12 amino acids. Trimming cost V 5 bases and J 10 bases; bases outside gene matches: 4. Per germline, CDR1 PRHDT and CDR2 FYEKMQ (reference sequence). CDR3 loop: CASSPRTSEQFF. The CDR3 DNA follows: TGTGCCAGCAGCCCACGGACTAGCGAGCAGTTCTTC.

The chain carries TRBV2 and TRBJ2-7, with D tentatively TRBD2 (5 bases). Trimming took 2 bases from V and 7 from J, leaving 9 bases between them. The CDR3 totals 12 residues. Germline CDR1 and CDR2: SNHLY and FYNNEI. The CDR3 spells CASSELAKEQYF. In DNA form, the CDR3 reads TGTGCCAGCAGTGAACTAGCAAAGGAGCAGTACTTC.

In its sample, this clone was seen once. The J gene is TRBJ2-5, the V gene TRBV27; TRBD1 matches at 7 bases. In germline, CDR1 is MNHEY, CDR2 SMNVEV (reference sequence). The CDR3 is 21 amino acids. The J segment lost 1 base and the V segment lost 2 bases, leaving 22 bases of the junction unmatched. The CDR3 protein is CASSLHATPVPQGDSQETQYF. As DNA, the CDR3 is TGTGCCAGCAGTTTACACGCCACCCCGGTCCCTCAGGGGGACAGCCAAGAGACCCAGTACTTC.

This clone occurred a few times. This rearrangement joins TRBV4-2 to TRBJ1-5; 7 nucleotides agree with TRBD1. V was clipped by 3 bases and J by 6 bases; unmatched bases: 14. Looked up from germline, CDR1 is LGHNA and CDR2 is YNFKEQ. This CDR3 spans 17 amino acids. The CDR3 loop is CASSQSYRQGGVQPQHF. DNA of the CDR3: TGTGCCAGCAGCCAGTCTTACCGACAGGGTGGTGTTCAGCCCCAGCATTTT.

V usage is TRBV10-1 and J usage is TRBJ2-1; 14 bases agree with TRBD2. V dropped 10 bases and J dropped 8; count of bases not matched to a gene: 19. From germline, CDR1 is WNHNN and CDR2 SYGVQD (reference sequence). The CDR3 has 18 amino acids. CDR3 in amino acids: CATGTSGSRLSIRDEQFF. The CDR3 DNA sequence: TGCGCCACGGGGACTAGCGGGAGTCGGTTAAGTATACGCGATGAGCAGTTCTTC.

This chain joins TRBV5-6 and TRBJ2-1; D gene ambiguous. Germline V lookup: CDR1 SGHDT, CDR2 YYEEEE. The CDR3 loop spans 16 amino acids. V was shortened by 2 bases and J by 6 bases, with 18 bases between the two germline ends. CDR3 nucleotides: TGTGCCAGCAGCTTTGCGCAAGGCGACTTAGTCAATGAGCAGTTCTTC. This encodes CASSFAQGDLVNEQFF.

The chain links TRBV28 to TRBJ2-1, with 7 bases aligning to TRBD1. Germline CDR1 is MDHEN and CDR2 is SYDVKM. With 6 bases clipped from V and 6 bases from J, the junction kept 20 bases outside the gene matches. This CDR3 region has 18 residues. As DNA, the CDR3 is TGTGCCAGCAGCCCAACGACAGGGAGTCACGTCGTTCCCAATGAGCAGTTCTTC. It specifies CASSPTTGSHVVPNEQFF.

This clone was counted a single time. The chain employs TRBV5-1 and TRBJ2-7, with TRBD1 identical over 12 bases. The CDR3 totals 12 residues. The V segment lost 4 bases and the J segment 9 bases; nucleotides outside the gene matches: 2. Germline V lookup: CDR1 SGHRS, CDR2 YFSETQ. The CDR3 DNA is TGCGCCAGCAGCCGGGACAGGGGGCGGCAGTACTTC. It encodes CASSRDRGRQYF.

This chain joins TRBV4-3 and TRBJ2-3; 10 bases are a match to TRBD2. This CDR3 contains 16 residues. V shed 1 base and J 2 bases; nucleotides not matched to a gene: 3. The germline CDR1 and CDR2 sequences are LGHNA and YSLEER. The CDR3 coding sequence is TGCGCCAGCAGCCAAGGTAGCGGGAGGACCACAGATACGCAGTATTTT. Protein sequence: CASSQGSGRTTDTQYF.

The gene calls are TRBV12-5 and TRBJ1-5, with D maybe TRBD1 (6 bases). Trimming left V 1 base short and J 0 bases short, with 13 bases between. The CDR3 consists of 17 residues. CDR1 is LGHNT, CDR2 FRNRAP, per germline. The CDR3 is CASGLDRGGHSNQPQHF. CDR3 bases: TGTGCTAGTGGTTTGGACCGCGGGGGACATAGCAATCAGCCCCAGCATTTT.

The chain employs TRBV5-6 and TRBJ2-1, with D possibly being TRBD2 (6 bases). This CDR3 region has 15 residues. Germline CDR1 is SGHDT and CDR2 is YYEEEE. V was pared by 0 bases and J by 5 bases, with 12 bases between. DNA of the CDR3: TGTGCCAGCAGCTTGGCCCCTGGGGAGGACAATGAGCAGTTCTTC. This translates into CASSLAPGEDNEQFF.

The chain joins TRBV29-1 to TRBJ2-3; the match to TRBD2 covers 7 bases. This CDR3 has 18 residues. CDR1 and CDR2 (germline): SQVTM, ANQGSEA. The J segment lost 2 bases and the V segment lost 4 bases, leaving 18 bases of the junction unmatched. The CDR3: CSVGSGGSQPLDTDTQYF. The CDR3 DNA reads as TGCAGCGTTGGGTCGGGAGGCTCCCAACCCCTCGACACAGATACGCAGTATTTT.

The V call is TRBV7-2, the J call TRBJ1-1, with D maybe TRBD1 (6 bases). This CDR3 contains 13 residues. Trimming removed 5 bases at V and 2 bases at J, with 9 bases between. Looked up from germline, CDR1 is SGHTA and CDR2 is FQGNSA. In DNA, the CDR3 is TGTGCCAGCAGCCCGACAGGAAACACTGAAGCTTTCTTT. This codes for CASSPTGNTEAFF.

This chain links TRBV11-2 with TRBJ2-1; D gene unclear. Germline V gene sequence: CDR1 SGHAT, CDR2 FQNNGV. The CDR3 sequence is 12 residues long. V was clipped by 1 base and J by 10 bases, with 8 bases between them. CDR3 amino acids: CASSLGGHEQFF. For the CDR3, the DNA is TGTGCCAGCAGCTTAGGAGGCCACGAGCAGTTCTTC.

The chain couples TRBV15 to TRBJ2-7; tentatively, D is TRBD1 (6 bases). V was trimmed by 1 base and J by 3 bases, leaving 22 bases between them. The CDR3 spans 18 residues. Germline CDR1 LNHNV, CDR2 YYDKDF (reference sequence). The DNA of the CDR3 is TGTGCCACCAGCAGAGCACAACCACCAGGGGTTGTAAACTACGAGCAGTACTTC. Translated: CATSRAQPPGVVNYEQYF. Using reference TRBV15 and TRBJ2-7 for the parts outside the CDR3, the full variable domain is DAMVIQNPRYQVTQFGKPVTLSCSQTLNHNVMYWYQQKSSQAPKLLFHYYDKDFNNEADTPDNFQSRRPNTSFCFLDIRSPGLGDTAMYLCATSRAQPPGVVNYEQYFGPGTRLTVT.

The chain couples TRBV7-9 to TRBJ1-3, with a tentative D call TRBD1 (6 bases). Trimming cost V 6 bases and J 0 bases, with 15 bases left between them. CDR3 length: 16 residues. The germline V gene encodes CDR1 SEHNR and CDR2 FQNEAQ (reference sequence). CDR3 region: CASSLRTETSGNTIYF. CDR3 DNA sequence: TGTGCCAGCAGTCTTAGGACAGAGACCTCTGGAAACACCATATATTTT.

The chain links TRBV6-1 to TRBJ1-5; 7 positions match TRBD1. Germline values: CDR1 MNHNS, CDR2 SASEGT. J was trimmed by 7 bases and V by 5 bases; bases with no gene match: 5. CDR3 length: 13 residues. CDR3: CASSQGGGQPQHF. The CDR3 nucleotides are TGTGCCAGCAGTCAAGGGGGCGGACAGCCCCAGCATTTT.

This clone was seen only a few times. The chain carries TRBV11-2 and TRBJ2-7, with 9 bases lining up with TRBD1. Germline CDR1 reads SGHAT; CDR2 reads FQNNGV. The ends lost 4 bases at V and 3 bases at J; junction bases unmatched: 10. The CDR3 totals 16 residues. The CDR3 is CASSSLHRDRDYEQYF. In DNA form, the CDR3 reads TGTGCCAGCAGCTCCCTCCACCGGGACAGGGACTACGAGCAGTACTTC.

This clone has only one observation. CDR3 amino acids: CASSWNGTSGNTSYEQYF. In DNA, the CDR3 is TGTGCCAGCAGCTGGAACGGGACTAGCGGGAACACCTCCTACGAGCAGTACTTC. The rearrangement joins TRBV5-6 to TRBJ2-7; TRBD2 aligns across 13 bases. Germline CDR1 SGHDT, CDR2 YYEEEE. The CDR3 consists of 18 residues. V shed 3 bases and J 0 bases; nucleotides not matched to a gene: 9.

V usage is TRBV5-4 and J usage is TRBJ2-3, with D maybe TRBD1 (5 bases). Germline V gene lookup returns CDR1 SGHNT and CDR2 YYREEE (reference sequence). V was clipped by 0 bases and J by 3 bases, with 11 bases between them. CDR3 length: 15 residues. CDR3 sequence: CASSLGLSGTDTQYF. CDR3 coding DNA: TGTGCCAGCAGCTTGGGTCTTTCAGGGACAGATACGCAGTATTTT.